The 8 T cell receptor beta chains reported below all come from one sample, sequenced in a study of blood T cell repertoires in COVID-19 (dated by TCRdb to about 2020). Library preparation was by the immunoSEQ multiplex PCR assay. Here the immuneACCESS table is served through TCRdb, limited to in-frame sequences with V and J called. Missing clones are a known gap in these copies; in checked studies unresolved V genes cover under half, and the rest lacks a known reason. For this sample there are over 150,000 clones; more than 75% appear just once. The ten largest clonotypes hold roughly 17% of the sample. Sequences were obtained from PBMCs or T cells enriched from blood (not recorded which). These receptor sequences come from a woman aged 45-59 years who had recovered from COVID-19.

This clone turned up a few times. The chain joins TRBV6-5 to TRBJ1-5; no clear D gene. The germline gives CDR1 MNHEY, CDR2 SVGAGI. CDR3 length: 13 amino acids. The V end was cut by 6 bases, the J end by 0 bases, with 6 bases between. Written as DNA, the CDR3 is TGTGCCAGCAGCGCTATTAGCAATCAGCCCCAGCATTTT. This sequence encodes CASSAISNQPQHF.

The rearrangement uses TRBV28 and TRBJ1-2; D not resolved. The CDR3 covers 15 residues. Germline V gene sequence: CDR1 MDHEN, CDR2 SYDVKM. Trimming took 4 bases from V and 8 from J, leaving 20 bases between them. The CDR3 region is CASSSPGAAGIGYTF. The CDR3 DNA sequence: TGTGCCAGCAGTTCTCCGGGTGCGGCGGGGATCGGCTACACCTTC.

This sequence joins TRBV7-2 and TRBJ1-5, with no clear D. The germline V gene encodes CDR1 SGHTA and CDR2 FQGNSA. Trimming cost V 5 bases and J 6 bases, with 11 bases left between them. The CDR3 is made up of 13 amino acids. The CDR3, as DNA: TGTGCCAGCAGCACCGGGATGCTTCAGCCCCAGCATTTT. Amino acid sequence: CASSTGMLQPQHF. Full variable domain (rest looked up from reference TRBV7-2 and TRBJ1-5): GAGVSQSPSNKVTEKGKDVELRCDPISGHTALYWYRQSLGQGLEFLIYFQGNSAPDKSGLPSDRFSAERTGGSVSTLTIQRTQQEDSAVYLCASSTGMLQPQHFGDGTRLSIL.

The V call is TRBV9, the J call TRBJ1-2; 7 bases match TRBD1. The CDR3 consists of 15 residues. Germline CDR1 and CDR2: SGDLS and YYNGEE. Unmatched junction bases numbered 7, after V lost 3 bases and J lost 2 bases. The CDR3 DNA sequence: TGTGCCAGCAGCGCATCAGCAGGGGGGAACTATGGCTACACCTTC. Its protein product is CASSASAGGNYGYTF. Full variable domain (rest looked up from reference TRBV9 and TRBJ1-2): DSGVTQTPKHLITATGQRVTLRCSPRSGDLSVYWYQQSLDQGLQFLIQYYNGEERAKGNILERFSAQQFPDLHSELNLSSLELGDSALYFCASSASAGGNYGYTFGSGTRLTVV.

The V call is TRBV27, the J call TRBJ1-4; 10 nucleotides align to TRBD1. With 5 bases clipped from V and 5 bases from J, the junction kept 8 bases outside the gene matches. Germline CDR1 reads MNHEY; CDR2 reads SMNVEV (reference sequence). This CDR3 comprises 16 residues. The CDR3 region has the DNA TGTGCCAGCAGTCTCGGACAGGGGGGATGGAATGAAAAACTGTTTTTT. Translating it yields CASSLGQGGWNEKLFF.

The rearrangement uses TRBV3-1 (or the pseudogene TRBV3-2) and TRBJ1-2, with D unclear. This CDR3 region has 13 residues. The V gene's germline CDR1 is LGHDT and CDR2 YNNKEL (reference sequence). The germline V and J ends were trimmed by 1 base and 7 bases, with 10 bases remaining between them. CDR3 in amino acids: CASSQVVLRGYTF. CDR3 nucleotides: TGTGCCAGCAGCCAAGTTGTGTTGCGTGGCTACACCTTC.

The chain carries TRBV15 and TRBJ1-5, with TRBD1 matching 11 bases. After removal of 3 bases from V and 7 bases from J, the junction contained 5 bases not matched to a gene. The CDR3 is 15 residues long. Germline loops: CDR1 LNHNV, CDR2 YYDKDF (reference sequence). DNA of the CDR3: TGTGCCACCAGCAGGCGGACAGGGGGCGAACAGCCCCAGCATTTT. This sequence encodes CATSRRTGGEQPQHF.

The V call is TRBV7-3, the J call TRBJ2-5; TRBD1 is a possible D gene (6 bases). V was shortened by 5 bases and J by 4 bases, with 23 bases between the two germline ends. The CDR3 extends over 17 amino acids. CDR1 and CDR2 (germline): SGHTA, FQGTGA. The CDR3 sequence: CASSPAAGVGNGETQYF. The CDR3 DNA is TGTGCCAGCAGCCCAGCAGCAGGGGTAGGGAACGGAGAGACCCAGTACTTC.